The entry below gives a single TCR beta chain sequence along with its context. Its antigen is unknown. V shed 7 bases and J shed 9 bases, with 19 bases lying between them. The CDR3 runs 14 residues. This specimen belongs to a study of vaccination and CD4 T cells after COVID-19. Study overall: Following dose two, a median roughly 72 days (range 14 to 241) passed before post-vaccine samples were taken.

Described treatment: approximately nine-day PBMC culture with coronavirus spike peptide pools or control peptides (ViraFEST assay). On days 3 and 7, half the medium was swapped for fresh IL-2-containing medium. The Oncomine TCR Beta short-read assay generated sequence data from the DNA of cultured CD4+ T cells. Cultures of CD4+ T cells served as the source for extracting genomic DNA. TCRdb re-called the PCR reads with MiXCR, one entry per CDR3 protein. The profile covers roughly 20,000 distinct CDR3 sequences, with roughly 31% appearing a single time and 15% taken by the ten largest. Sequenced input: cultured CD4+ T cells from blood. The sequence came from a human donor with COVID-19. The chain is built from TRBV12-3 or TRBV12-4 and TRBJ2-1, with D possibly TRBD1 on 6 matching bases. The CDR3: CASTAQQGFGEQFF. For the CDR3, the DNA is TGTGCCAGCACCGCTCAACAGGGTTTCGGTGAGCAGTTCTTC.